The clone carrying this T cell receptor (beta chain) has a count of ten or more. This sample was included in a study of neurological immune-mediated disorders. Trimming took 4 bases from V and 3 from J, leaving 16 bases between them. CDR3 length: 15 amino acids. Germline V gene data show CDR1 as SGHNT and CDR2 as YYREEE (reference sequence). TCRdb re-called the 5' RACE reads through MiXCR, storing one row per CDR3 protein. The sample carries tens of thousands of distinct CDR3 sequences, 6% to 7% recorded once. V gene TRBV5-4 combines with J gene TRBJ1-2, with unresolved D. The receptor's source is a woman in her thirties or forties in good health. Material for sequencing was CD4+ T cells from blood. CDR3 DNA: TGTGCCAGCAGCCCGCACGTGGACCCTGACTATGGCTACACCTTC. Protein product: CASSPHVDPDYGYTF.